This T cell receptor (beta chain) was captured in a study of cytomegalovirus exposure and HLA in healthy donors. This clone was detected a few times. The PCR had 60 Vbeta and 13 Jbeta primers. Produced via immunoSEQ multiplex PCR; TCRdb's table is partial and in-frame only. The top ten clones hold 15% of a sample with approximately 200,000 clones, more than 60% of them seen once. After removal of 3 bases from V and 4 bases from J, the junction contained 6 bases not matched to a gene. The length of the CDR3 is 14 residues. Germline CDR1 is SGHRS and CDR2 is YFSETQ. The clonotype comes from a man in his forties or fifties in good health and CMV-seronegative. The sample consisted of PBMCs. The chain carries TRBV5-1 and TRBJ1-2; 7 bases are shared with TRBD1. DNA of the CDR3: TGCGCCAGCAGCTCCCGACAGGGCGGCTATGGCTACACCTTC. Protein product: CASSSRQGGYGYTF.